The 17 T cell receptor beta chains listed next were all sequenced from one sample in a study of T cells in Graves' hyperthyroidism and ophthalmopathy. The investigators amplified TCR beta CDR3 regions from RNA transcripts. The study used the HTBI primer set for a first-round RT-PCR of the TCR CDR3. Each CDR3 protein gets one entry after TCRdb re-called the multiplex PCR reads with MiXCR. Among 620,000 or so distinct CDR3 sequences listed, roughly 15% were seen once. Sequencing was done on a sample of blood. The source of these receptors is a woman aged 45-60 years with Graves' ophthalmopathy.

CDR3 protein: CASSLDRAIYEQYF. DNA of the CDR3: TGTGCCAGCAGCCTTGACAGGGCTATATACGAGCAGTACTTC. The chain carries TRBV6-1 and TRBJ2-7; 7 nucleotides align to TRBD1. Trimming at V came to 6 bases and at J to 4 bases, leaving 9 bases not matched to a gene. This CDR3 contains 14 residues. From germline, CDR1 is MNHNS and CDR2 SASEGT.

The chain is built from TRBV20-1 and TRBJ2-1; 8 nucleotides align to TRBD2. Germline V CDR1 and CDR2: DFQATT, SNEGSKA (reference sequence). The CDR3 covers 17 residues. Trimming took 0 bases from V and 0 from J; bases not matched to a gene: 7. DNA of the CDR3: TGCAGTGCTAGAGAAGGTAGCGGGATGTTCTCCTACAATGAGCAGTTCTTC. This translates into CSAREGSGMFSYNEQFF.

J is TRBJ1-2 and V is TRBV3-1, with 7 bases aligning to TRBD1. The germline V gene has CDR1 LGHDT and CDR2 YNNKEL (reference sequence). This CDR3 contains 12 residues. V shed 4 bases, J shed 14 bases, and the junction held 10 bases outside the gene matches. The CDR3 nucleotides are TGTGCCAGCAGCCGACCGGGACAGCCTCCGACCTTC. It translates to CASSRPGQPPTF.

The chain employs TRBV3-1 and TRBJ1-4; D unresolved. The V and J ends lost 0 bases and 2 bases respectively, with 16 bases between them. The CDR3 contains 18 residues. Germline-derived CDR1 and CDR2 are LGHDT and YNNKEL (reference sequence). The CDR3 reads CASSQEPPSGGTNEKLFF. DNA of the CDR3: TGTGCCAGCAGCCAAGAACCCCCTTCGGGTGGGACTAATGAAAAACTGTTTTTT.

This clonotype was observed many times. The V and J genes are TRBV7-2 and TRBJ2-1; a possible D gene is TRBD2 (5 bases). This CDR3 comprises 15 residues. Germline V lookup: CDR1 SGHTA, CDR2 FQGNSA. Trimming removed 5 bases from V and 1 base from J, with 12 bases in between. CDR3 nucleotide sequence: TGTGCCAGCAGCGTTAGAGAGGGTTCCTACAATGAGCAGTTCTTC. Translated: CASSVREGSYNEQFF.

This clonotype appeared many times. V and J are TRBV19 and TRBJ2-2; possible D gene TRBD1, 5 bases. In germline, CDR1 is LNHDA, CDR2 SQIVND (reference sequence). The CDR3 is 15 amino acids. V dropped 3 bases and J dropped 6 bases, with 14 bases sitting between them. This CDR3 is CASSISPGSAGELFF. Here the CDR3 DNA reads TGTGCCAGTAGTATTTCGCCAGGGTCGGCCGGGGAGCTGTTTTTT.

In this sample, this clonotype turned up many times. This chain joins TRBV12-3 or TRBV12-4 and TRBJ1-1; 9 nucleotides agree with TRBD1. The V segment lost 7 bases and the J segment 0 bases; nucleotides outside the gene matches: 3. The CDR3 consists of 14 residues. The CDR3 loop is CASNRGQLNTEAFF. The CDR3 nucleotides are TGTGCCAGCAACAGGGGGCAGCTGAACACTGAAGCTTTCTTT.

This clonotype was counted at least ten times. V gene TRBV30 combines with J gene TRBJ2-1, with D uncertain. Trimming removed 4 bases from V and 4 bases from J, with 11 bases in between. The CDR3 length is 13 residues. CDR1 and CDR2 (germline): GTSNPN, SVGIG (reference sequence). For the CDR3, the DNA is TGTGCCTGGAACCCCGCCACTTACAATGAGCAGTTCTTC. Translating gives CAWNPATYNEQFF.

The genes are TRBV7-9 and TRBJ1-4; TRBD1 might be the D (5 bases). CDR1 and CDR2 from the germline V gene are SEHNR and FQNEAQ (reference sequence). The CDR3 runs 13 residues. V was clipped by 5 bases and J by 13 bases, with 17 bases between them. CDR3 sequence (DNA): TGTGCCAGCAGCCTCCCGACCCAGGGTAGACTGTTTTTT. Residues: CASSLPTQGRLFF. Drawing the rest from reference TRBV7-9 and TRBJ1-4, the complete variable domain is DTGVSQNPRHKITKRGQNVTFRCDPISEHNRLYWYRQTLGQGPEFLTYFQNEAQLEKSRLLSDRFSAERPKGSFSTLEIQRTEQGDSAMYLCASSLPTQGRLFFGSGTQLSVL.

This clonotype was seen repeatedly, ten times or more. The J gene is TRBJ1-1, the V gene TRBV6-2 or TRBV6-3; possibly TRBD1 for D (5 bases). This CDR3 comprises 12 residues. V shed 3 bases and J shed 12 bases, with 14 bases lying between them. The germline V gene has CDR1 MNHEY and CDR2 SVGEGT. The CDR3 region has the DNA TGTGCCAGCAGTTATTCCGCCGGGACTACTTTCTTT. It codes for CASSYSAGTTFF.

The gene calls are TRBV9 and TRBJ2-7; 9 bases agree with TRBD1. After removal of 5 bases from V and 4 bases from J, the junction contained 13 bases not matched to a gene. This CDR3 is built from 16 residues. In germline, CDR1 is SGDLS, CDR2 YYNGEE. The CDR3: CASSLGWGQGLYEQYF. The CDR3 DNA follows: TGTGCCAGCAGTTTGGGGTGGGGACAGGGTTTGTACGAGCAGTACTTC.

This clonotype was seen at least ten times. V gene TRBV7-2 combines with J gene TRBJ2-7, with TRBD2 identical over 8 bases. The CDR3 length is 18 residues. CDR1 is SGHTA and CDR2 is FQGNSA in the germline V gene. The V and J ends lost 2 bases and 6 bases, in that order; junction bases with no gene match: 18. The CDR3 reads CASSLNPSRSGRLSEQYF. In nucleotides, the CDR3 is TGTGCCAGCAGCTTAAACCCTTCGAGGAGCGGGAGATTGTCCGAGCAGTACTTC.

A few counts support this clonotype. The chain carries TRBV7-3 and TRBJ1-4; perhaps TRBD1 as D (5 bases). This CDR3 spans 15 amino acids. Trimming removed 5 bases from V and 0 bases from J, with 10 bases in between. Germline loops: CDR1 SGHTA, CDR2 FQGTGA. The CDR3 protein is CASSQTTATNEKLFF. CDR3 DNA sequence: TGTGCCAGCAGCCAGACGACAGCAACTAATGAAAAACTGTTTTTT.

The CDR3 here is CASKRASGETQYF. CDR3 DNA sequence: TGTGCCAGCAAGCGAGCAAGTGGGGAGACCCAGTACTTC. This chain joins TRBV12-3 or TRBV12-4 and TRBJ2-5; no reliable D call. Trimming shortened V by 7 bases and J by 5 bases, and 14 bases separated the two germline ends. The CDR3 has 13 amino acids.

This clonotype was seen ten or more times. The chain is built from TRBV3-1 and TRBJ2-3, with TRBD2 matching 12 bases. In germline, CDR1 is LGHDT, CDR2 YNNKEL (reference sequence). CDR3 length equals 17 residues. V dropped 5 bases and J dropped 6; count of bases not matched to a gene: 12. CDR3 loop: CASSAPRLAGVADTQYF. The DNA of the CDR3 is TGTGCCAGCAGCGCCCCCCGACTAGCGGGAGTTGCTGATACGCAGTATTTT.

The CDR3 loop reads CASSLPTSGRVTDTQYF. The CDR3 region has the DNA TGTGCCAGCAGCTTACCGACTAGCGGGAGGGTCACAGATACGCAGTATTTT. The genes are TRBV11-2 and TRBJ2-3; 14 bases match TRBD2. Per germline, CDR1 SGHAT and CDR2 FQNNGV. The CDR3 covers 17 residues. Trimming took 2 bases from V and 2 from J; bases not matched to a gene: 3. Filled out from reference TRBV11-2 and TRBJ2-3, the complete variable domain reads EAGVAQSPRYKIIEKRQSVAFWCNPISGHATLYWYQQILGQGPKLLIQFQNNGVVDDSQLPKDRFSAERLKGVDSTLKIQPAKLEDSAVYLCASSLPTSGRVTDTQYFGPGTRLTVL.

This chain uses TRBV12-3 or TRBV12-4 with TRBJ1-5; D not resolved. The CDR3 has 15 amino acids. The ends were cut back, 2 bases at V and 4 bases at J, with 12 bases in the middle. DNA of the CDR3: TGTGCCAGCAGTTTAAGTCGTAGGGTTAATCAGCCCCAGCATTTT. Translated, it gives CASSLSRRVNQPQHF.